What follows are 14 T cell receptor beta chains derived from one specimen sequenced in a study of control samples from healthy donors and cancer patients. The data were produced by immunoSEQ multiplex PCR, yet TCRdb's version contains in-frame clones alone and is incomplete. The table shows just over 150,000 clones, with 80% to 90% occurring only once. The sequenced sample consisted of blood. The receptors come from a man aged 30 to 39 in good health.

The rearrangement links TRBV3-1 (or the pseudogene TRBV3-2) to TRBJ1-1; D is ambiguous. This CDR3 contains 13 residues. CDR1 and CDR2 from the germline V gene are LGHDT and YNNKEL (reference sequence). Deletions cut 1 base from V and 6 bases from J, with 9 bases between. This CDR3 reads CASSQAGSAEAFF. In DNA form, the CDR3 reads TGTGCCAGCAGCCAAGCGGGGAGCGCTGAAGCTTTCTTT.

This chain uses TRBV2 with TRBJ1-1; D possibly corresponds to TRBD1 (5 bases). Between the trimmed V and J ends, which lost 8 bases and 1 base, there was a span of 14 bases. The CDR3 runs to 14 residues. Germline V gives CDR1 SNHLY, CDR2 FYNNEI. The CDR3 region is CASGRGGQNTEAFF. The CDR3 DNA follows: TGTGCCAGCGGGCGGGGTGGACAGAACACTGAAGCTTTCTTT.

CDR3: CASSLPGSYNEQFF. CDR3 sequence (DNA): TGCGCCAGCAGCTTACCGGGGTCCTACAATGAGCAGTTCTTC. This chain joins TRBV5-1 and TRBJ2-1; D might be TRBD2 (5 bases). Germline CDR1 reads SGHRS; CDR2 reads YFSETQ. V was cut by 2 bases and J by 1 base, with 7 bases left in between. This CDR3 is built from 14 residues. Based on the CDR3 plus reference TRBV5-1 and TRBJ2-1, the full variable domain is KAGVTQTPRYLIKTRGQQVTLSCSPISGHRSVSWYQQTPGQGLQFLFEYFSETQRNKGNFPGRFSGRQFSNSRSEMNVSTLELGDSALYLCASSLPGSYNEQFFGPGTRLTVL.

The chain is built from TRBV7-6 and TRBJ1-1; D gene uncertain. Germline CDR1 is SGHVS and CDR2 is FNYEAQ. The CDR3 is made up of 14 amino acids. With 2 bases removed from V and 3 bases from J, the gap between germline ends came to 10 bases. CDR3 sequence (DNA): TGTGCCAGCAGCTTACTTTTGTCGGACACTGAAGCTTTCTTT. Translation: CASSLLLSDTEAFF.

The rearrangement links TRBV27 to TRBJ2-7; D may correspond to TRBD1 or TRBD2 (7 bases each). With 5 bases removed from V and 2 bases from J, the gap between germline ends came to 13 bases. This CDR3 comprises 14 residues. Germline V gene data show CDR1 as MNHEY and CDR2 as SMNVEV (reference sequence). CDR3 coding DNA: TGTGCCAGCAGTAGACAGGGAGGGCCCTACGAGCAGTACTTC. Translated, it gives CASSRQGGPYEQYF.

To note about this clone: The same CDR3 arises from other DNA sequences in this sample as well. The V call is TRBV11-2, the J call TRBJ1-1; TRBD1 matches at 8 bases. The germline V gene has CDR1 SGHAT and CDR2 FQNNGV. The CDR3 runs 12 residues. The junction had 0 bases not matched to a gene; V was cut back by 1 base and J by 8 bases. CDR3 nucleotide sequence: TGTGCCAGCAGCTTAGGGACAGGGGAAGCTTTCTTT. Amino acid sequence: CASSLGTGEAFF.

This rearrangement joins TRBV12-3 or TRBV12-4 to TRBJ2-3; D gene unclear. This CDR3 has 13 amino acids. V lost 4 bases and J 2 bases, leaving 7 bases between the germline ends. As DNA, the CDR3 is TGTGCCAGCAGTTCTTTGGTCACAGATACGCAGTATTTT. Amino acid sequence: CASSSLVTDTQYF.

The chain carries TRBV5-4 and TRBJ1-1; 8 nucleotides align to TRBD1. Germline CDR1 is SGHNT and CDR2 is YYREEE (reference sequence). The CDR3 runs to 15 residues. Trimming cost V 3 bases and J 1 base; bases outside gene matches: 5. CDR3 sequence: CASSSIDRGNTEAFF. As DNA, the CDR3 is TGTGCCAGCAGCTCAATCGACAGGGGGAACACTGAAGCTTTCTTT.

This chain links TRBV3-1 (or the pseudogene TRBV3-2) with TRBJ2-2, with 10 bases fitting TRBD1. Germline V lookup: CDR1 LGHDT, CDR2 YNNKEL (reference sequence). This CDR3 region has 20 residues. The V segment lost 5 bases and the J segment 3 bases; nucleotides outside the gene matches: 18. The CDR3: CASSKNNFVKGTGDTGELFF. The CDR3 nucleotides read TGTGCCAGCAGCAAAAATAATTTTGTTAAAGGGACAGGGGACACCGGGGAGCTGTTTTTT.

The CDR3 DNA follows: TGTGCCAGCAGTGCGATCATGAACACTGAAGCTTTCTTT. It codes for CASSAIMNTEAFF. This rearrangement joins TRBV27 to TRBJ1-1; no clear D gene. The CDR3 runs 13 residues. V lost 5 bases, J lost 0 bases, and 7 bases lay in between. Germline V gene lookup returns CDR1 MNHEY and CDR2 SMNVEV (reference sequence).

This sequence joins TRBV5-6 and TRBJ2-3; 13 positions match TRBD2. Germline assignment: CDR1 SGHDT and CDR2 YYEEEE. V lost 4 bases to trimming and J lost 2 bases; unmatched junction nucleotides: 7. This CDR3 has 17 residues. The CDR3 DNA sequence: TGTGCCAGCAGCCCGGGGACTAGCGGGGCACTCACAGATACGCAGTATTTT. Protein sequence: CASSPGTSGALTDTQYF.

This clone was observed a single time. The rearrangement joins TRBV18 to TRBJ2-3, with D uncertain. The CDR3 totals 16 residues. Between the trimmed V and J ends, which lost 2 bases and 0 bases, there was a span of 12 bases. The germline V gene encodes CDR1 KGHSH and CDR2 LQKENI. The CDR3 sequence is CASSPNGSKSTDTQYF. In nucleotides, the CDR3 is TGTGCCAGCTCACCAAATGGCAGTAAAAGCACAGATACGCAGTATTTT.

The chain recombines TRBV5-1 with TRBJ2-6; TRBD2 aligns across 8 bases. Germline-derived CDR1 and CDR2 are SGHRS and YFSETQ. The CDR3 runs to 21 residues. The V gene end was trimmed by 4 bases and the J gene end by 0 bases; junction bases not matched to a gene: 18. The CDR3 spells CASSARGRGATSGSGANVLTF. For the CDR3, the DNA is TGCGCCAGCAGCGCCCGGGGGCGGGGGGCGACGTCGGGCTCTGGGGCCAACGTCCTGACTTTC.

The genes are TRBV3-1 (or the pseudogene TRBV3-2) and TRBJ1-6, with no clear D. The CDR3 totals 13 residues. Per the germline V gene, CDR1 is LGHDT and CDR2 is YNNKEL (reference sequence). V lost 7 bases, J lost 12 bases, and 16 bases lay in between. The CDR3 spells CASTGSRSEPLHF. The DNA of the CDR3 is TGTGCCAGCACGGGCAGTAGGTCCGAACCCCTCCACTTT.